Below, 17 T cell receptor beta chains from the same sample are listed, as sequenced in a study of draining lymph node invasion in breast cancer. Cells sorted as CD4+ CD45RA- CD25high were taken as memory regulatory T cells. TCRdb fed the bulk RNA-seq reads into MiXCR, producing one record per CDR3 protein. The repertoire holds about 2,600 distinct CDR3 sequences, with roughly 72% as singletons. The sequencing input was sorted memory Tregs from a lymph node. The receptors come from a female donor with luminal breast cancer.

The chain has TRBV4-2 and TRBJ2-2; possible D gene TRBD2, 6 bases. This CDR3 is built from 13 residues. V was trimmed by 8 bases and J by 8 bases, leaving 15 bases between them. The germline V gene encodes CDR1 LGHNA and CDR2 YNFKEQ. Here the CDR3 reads CASEGGLGGELFF. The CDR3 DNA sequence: TGTGCCAGCGAGGGAGGCCTCGGAGGGGAGCTGTTTTTT.

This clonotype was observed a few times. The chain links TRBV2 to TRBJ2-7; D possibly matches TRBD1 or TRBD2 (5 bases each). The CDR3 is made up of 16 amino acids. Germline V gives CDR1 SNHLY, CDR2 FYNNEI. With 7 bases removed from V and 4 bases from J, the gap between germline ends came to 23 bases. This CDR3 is CASIFSPGTHQYEQYF. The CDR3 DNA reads TGTGCCAGCATCTTCTCCCCGGGGACCCATCAATACGAGCAGTACTTC.

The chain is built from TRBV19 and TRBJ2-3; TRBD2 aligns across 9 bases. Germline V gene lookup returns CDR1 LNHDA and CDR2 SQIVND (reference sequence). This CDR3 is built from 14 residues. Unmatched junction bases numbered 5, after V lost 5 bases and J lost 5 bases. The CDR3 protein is CASSYSGGIDTQYF. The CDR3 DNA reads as TGTGCCAGTAGTTATAGCGGGGGAATAGATACGCAGTATTTT.

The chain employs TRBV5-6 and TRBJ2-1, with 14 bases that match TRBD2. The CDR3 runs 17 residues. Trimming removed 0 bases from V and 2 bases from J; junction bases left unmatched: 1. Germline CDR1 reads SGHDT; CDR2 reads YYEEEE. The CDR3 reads CASSLGLAGGPYNEQFF. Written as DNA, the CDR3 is TGTGCCAGCAGCTTGGGACTAGCGGGGGGGCCCTACAATGAGCAGTTCTTC. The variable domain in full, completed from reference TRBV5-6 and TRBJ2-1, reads DAGVTQSPTHLIKTRGQQVTLRCSPKSGHDTVSWYQQALGQGPQFIFQYYEEEERQRGNFPDRFSGHQFPNYSSELNVNALLLGDSALYLCASSLGLAGGPYNEQFFGPGTRLTVL.

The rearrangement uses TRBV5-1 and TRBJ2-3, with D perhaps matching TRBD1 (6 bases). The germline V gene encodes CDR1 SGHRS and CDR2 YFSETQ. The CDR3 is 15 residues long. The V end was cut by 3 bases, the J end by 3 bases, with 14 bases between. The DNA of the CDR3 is TGCGCCAGCAGCTGGGGGCGTGCGGATACAGATACGCAGTATTTT. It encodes CASSWGRADTDTQYF.

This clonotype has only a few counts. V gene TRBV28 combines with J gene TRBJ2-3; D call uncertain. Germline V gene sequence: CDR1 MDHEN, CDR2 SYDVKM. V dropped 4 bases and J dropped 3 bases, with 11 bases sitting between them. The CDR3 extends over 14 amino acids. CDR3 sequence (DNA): TGTGCCAGCAGTTACCCACATGAAACAGATACGCAGTATTTT. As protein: CASSYPHETDTQYF. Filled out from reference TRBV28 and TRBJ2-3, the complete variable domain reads DVKVTQSSRYLVKRTGEKVFLECVQDMDHENMFWYRQDPGLGLRLIYFSYDVKMKEKGDIPEGYSVSREKKERFSLILESASTNQTSMYLCASSYPHETDTQYFGPGTRLTVL.

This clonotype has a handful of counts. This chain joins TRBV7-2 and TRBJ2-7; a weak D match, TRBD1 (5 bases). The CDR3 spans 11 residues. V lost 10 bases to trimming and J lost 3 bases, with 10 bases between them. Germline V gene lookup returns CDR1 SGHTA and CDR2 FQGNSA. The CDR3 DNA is TGTGCCACCCAAACAGGCTACGAGCAGTACTTC. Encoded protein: CATQTGYEQYF.

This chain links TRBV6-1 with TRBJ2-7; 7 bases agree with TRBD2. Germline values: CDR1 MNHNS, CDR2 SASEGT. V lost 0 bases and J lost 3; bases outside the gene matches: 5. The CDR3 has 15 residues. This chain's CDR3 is CASSEASGTYYEQYF. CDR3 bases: TGTGCCAGCAGTGAAGCGAGCGGGACCTACTACGAGCAGTACTTC.

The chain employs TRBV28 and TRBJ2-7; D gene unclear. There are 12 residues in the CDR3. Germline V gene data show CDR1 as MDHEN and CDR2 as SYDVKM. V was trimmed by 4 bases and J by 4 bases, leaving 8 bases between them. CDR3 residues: CASSWVGYEQYF. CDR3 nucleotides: TGTGCCAGCAGTTGGGTAGGGTACGAGCAGTACTTC.

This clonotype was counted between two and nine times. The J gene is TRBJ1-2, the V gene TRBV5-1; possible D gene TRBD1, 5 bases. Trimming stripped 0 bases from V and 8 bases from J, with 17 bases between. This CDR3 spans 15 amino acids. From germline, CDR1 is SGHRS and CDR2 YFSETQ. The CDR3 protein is CASSLAGPGPAGYTF. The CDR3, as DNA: TGCGCCAGCAGCTTGGCAGGACCGGGGCCTGCCGGCTACACCTTC.

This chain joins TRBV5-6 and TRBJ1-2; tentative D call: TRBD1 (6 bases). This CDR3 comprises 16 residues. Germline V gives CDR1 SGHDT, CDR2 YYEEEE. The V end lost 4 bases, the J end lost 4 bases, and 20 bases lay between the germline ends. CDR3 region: CASSPSGRGAFYGYTF. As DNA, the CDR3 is TGTGCCAGCAGCCCGAGCGGTCGGGGGGCCTTCTATGGCTACACCTTC.

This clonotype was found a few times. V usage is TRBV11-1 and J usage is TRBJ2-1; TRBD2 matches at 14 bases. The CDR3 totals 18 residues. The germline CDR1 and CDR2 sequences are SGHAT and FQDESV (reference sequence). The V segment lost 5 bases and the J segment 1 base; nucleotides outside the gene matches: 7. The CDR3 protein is CASSPRTSGGLSYNEQFF. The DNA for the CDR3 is TGTGCCAGCAGCCCGAGGACTAGCGGGGGGTTATCCTACAATGAGCAGTTCTTC.

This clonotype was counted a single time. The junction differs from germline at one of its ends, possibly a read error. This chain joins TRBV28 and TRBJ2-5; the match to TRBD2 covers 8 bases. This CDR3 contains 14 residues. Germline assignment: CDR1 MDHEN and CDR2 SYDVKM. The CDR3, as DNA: TGTGCCAGCAGTTTATCGGGAGGGAAAGATACCCAGTACTTC. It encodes CASSLSGGKDTQYF.

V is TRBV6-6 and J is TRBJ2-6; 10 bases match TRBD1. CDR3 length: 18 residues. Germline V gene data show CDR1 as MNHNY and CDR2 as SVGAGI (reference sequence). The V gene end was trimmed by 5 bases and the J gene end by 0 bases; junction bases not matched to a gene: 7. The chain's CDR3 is CASSQTGGAGSGANVLTF. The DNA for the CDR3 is TGTGCCAGCAGTCAGACAGGGGGCGCGGGCTCTGGGGCCAACGTCCTGACTTTC.

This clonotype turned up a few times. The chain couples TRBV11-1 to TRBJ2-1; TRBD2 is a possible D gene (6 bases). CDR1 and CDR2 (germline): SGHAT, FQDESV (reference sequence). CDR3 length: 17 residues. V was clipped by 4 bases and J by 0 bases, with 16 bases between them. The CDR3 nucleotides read TGTGCCAGCAGCTACCCCCGTGCGGGGAGCTCCTACAATGAGCAGTTCTTC. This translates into CASSYPRAGSSYNEQFF.

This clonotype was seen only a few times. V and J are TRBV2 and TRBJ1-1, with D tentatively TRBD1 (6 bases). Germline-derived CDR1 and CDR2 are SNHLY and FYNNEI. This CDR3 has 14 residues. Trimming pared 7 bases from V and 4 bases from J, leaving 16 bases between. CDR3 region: CASITSGEGTEAFF. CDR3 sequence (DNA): TGTGCCAGCATCACCTCAGGGGAGGGCACTGAAGCTTTCTTT. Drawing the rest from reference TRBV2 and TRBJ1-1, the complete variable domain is EPEVTQTPSHQVTQMGQEVILRCVPISNHLYFYWYRQILGQKVEFLVSFYNNEISEKSEIFDDQFSVERPDGSNFTLKIRSTKLEDSAMYFCASITSGEGTEAFFGQGTRLTVV.

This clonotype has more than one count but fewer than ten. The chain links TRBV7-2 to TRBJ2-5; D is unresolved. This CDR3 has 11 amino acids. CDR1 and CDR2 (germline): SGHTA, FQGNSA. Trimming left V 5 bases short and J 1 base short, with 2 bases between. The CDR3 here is CASSIQETQYF. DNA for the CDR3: TGTGCCAGCAGCATCCAAGAGACCCAGTACTTC.